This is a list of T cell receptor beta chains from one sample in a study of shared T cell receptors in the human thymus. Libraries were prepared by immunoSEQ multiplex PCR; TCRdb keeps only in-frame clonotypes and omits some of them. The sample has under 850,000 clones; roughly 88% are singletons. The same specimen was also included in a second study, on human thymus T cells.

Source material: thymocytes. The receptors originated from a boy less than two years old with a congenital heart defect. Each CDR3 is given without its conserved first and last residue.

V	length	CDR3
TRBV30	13	AWTRQGKDTDTQY
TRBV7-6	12	ASSRLVSQETQY
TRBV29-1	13	SVELVTGTQETQY
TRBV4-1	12	ASSPGRVGNTIY
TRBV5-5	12	ASTGTGEGYGYT
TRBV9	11	ASSPSYQETQY
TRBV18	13	ASSPRTSGSLEQY
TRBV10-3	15	AISDSLYRGRGQPQH
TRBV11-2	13	ASSLGGTGRETQY
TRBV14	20	ASSQGDTIEPGLAGAHDEQY
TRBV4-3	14	ASSQGTGTKKETQY
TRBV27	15	ASSPGLAGDLRNEQF
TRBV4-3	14	ASSPGLAGEPGEQY
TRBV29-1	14	SVETRGQGIYNEQF
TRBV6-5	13	ASRELAGGRDTQY
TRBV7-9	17	ASSLGEREGPIGSYEQY
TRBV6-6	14	ATYLSGGRMNTEAF
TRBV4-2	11	ASSHPGADEQY
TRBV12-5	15	ASGKERDRGSGNTIY
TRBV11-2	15	ASSFIWPLAGDGELF
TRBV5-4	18	ASSSHTGTSGPPGFYEQY
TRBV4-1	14	ASSQARLEGRNEQF
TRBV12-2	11	ASLVGGPYEQY
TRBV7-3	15	ASSPLGTGGLQETQY
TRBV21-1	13	ASTFGAGKNTEAF
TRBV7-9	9	ASSQRGEAF
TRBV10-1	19	ASSGFSELAGPALTTYEQY
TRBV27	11	ASSPHSSVEQY
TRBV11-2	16	ASSLSSLRGTGNYEQY
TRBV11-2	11	ASSHWAKNIQY
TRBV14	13	ASSPGLHSKETQY